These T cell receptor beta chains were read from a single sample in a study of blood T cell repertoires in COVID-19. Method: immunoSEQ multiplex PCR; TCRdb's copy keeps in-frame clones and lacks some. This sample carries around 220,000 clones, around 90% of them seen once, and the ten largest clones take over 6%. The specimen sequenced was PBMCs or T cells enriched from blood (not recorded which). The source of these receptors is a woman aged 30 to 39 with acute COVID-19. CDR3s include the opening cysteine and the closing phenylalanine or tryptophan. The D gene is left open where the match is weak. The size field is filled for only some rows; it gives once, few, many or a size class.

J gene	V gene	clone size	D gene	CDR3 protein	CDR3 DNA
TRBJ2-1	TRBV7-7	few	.	CASSLGSRETGDEQFF	TGTGCTAGCAGCTTAGGGTCGCGGGAGACAGGGGATGAGCAGTTCTTC
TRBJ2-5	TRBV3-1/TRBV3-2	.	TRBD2	CASSHSGLAGAYETQYF	TGTGCCAGCAGCCACTCCGGACTAGCGGGAGCCTACGAGACCCAGTACTTC
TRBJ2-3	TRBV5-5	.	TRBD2	CASSLSDMGLAGTDTQYF	TGTGCCAGCAGCTTGTCGGACATGGGACTAGCGGGCACAGATACGCAGTATTTT
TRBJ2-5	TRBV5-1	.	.	CASSLGGRQEQKTQYF	TGCGCCAGCAGCTTAGGAGGTCGGCAGGAGCAAAAGACCCAGTACTTC
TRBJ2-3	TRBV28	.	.	CASSLGSGGTDTQYF	TGTGCCAGCAGTTTGGGGAGCGGCGGCACAGATACGCAGTATTTT
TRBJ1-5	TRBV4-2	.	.	CASSQVQINQPQHF	TGTGCCAGCAGCCAAGTTCAGATCAATCAGCCCCAGCATTTT
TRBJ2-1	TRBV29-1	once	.	CSVGVYNEQFF	TGCAGCGTAGGAGTATACAATGAGCAGTTCTTC
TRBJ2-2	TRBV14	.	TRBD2	CASSQVAGGPTGELFF	TGTGCCAGCAGCCAAGTTGCGGGGGGGCCAACCGGGGAGCTGTTTTTT
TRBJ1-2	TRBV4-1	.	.	CASSQELRGGYGYTF	TGCGCCAGCAGCCAAGAGTTGCGGGGCGGCTATGGCTACACCTTC
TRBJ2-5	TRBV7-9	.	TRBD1	CASSYGAGGQETQYF	TGTGCCAGCAGCTACGGGGCAGGGGGCCAAGAGACCCAGTACTTC
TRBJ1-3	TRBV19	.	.	CASSDPGYPGNTIYF	TGTGCCAGTAGTGACCCAGGGTATCCTGGAAACACCATATATTTT
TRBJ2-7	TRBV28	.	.	CASSPTVGYEQYF	TGTGCCAGCAGTCCAACTGTCGGCTACGAGCAGTACTTC
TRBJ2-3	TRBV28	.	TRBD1	CASSPTGGYPDTQYF	TGTGCCAGCAGTCCGACAGGGGGGTATCCAGATACGCAGTATTTT
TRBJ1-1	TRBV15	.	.	CATSRDNRPNTEAFF	TGTGCCACCAGCAGAGATAACAGGCCGAACACTGAAGCTTTCTTT
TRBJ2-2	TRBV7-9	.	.	CASSFLGPDTGELFF	TGTGCCAGCAGCTTTCTGGGCCCCGACACCGGGGAGCTGTTTTTT
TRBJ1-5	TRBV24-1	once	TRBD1	CATSDSTGAHYQPQHF	TGTGCCACCAGTGACTCGACAGGGGCCCATTATCAGCCCCAGCATTTT
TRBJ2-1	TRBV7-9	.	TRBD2	CASSTGGPANEQFF	TGTGCCAGCAGCACGGGAGGCCCCGCGAATGAGCAGTTCTTC
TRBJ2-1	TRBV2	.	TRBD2	CASSGTSSYNEQFF	TGTGCCAGCAGTGGGACTAGCTCCTACAATGAGCAGTTCTTC
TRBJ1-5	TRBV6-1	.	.	CASQGSNQPQHF	TGTGCCAGCCAGGGAAGCAATCAGCCCCAGCATTTT
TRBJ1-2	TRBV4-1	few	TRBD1	CASSHPNRGELNYGYTF	TGCGCCAGCAGCCACCCAAACAGGGGCGAACTTAACTATGGCTACACCTTC
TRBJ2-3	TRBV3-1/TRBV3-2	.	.	CASSQTTTDTQYF	TGTGCCAGCAGTCAGACTACCACAGATACGCAGTATTTT
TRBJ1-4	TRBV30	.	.	CARGRGGGEKLFF	TGTGCCAGAGGAAGGGGAGGTGGGGAAAAACTGTTTTTT
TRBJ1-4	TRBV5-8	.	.	CASSFLEEKLFF	TGTGCCAGCAGCTTTTTAGAAGAAAAACTGTTTTTT
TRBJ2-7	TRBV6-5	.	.	CASSTTTQGFEQYF	TGTGCCAGCAGTACAACAACACAGGGCTTCGAGCAGTACTTC
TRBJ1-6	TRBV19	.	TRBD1	CASSIATGQGNSPLHF	TGTGCCAGTAGTATAGCCACCGGACAGGGGAATTCACCCCTCCACTTT
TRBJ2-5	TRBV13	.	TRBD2	CASSLAGGDETQYF	TGTGCCAGCAGCTTAGCGGGAGGGGATGAGACCCAGTACTTC
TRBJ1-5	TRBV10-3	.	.	CAIKNDPSLRQPQHF	TGTGCCATCAAAAATGACCCTAGTTTGCGGCAGCCCCAGCATTTT
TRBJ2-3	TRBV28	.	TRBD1	CASRGQSTDTQYF	TGTGCCAGCAGGGGACAGAGCACAGATACGCAGTATTTT
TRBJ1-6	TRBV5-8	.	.	CASSFAGSTKNSPLHF	TGTGCCAGCAGCTTCGCGGGGTCGACGAAGAATTCACCCCTCCACTTT
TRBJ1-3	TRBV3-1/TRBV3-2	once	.	CASSQVPGGNTIYF	TGTGCCAGCAGCCAAGTTCCGGGGGGTAACACCATATATTTT
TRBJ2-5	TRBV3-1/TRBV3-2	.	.	CASSQRGGRETQYF	TGTGCCAGCAGCCAAAGGGGGGGAAGAGAGACCCAGTACTTC
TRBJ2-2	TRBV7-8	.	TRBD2	CASRVGDYVYTGELFF	TGTGCCAGCAGAGTTGGGGACTACGTCTACACCGGGGAGCTGTTTTTT
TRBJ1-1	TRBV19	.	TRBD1	CASSSRTGEAFF	TGTGCCAGTAGTTCCCGGACAGGTGAAGCTTTCTTT
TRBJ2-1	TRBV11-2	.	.	CASSLRANEQFF	TGTGCCAGCAGCCTCAGGGCCAATGAGCAGTTCTTC
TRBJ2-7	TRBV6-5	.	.	CASTRKQDSSYEQYF	TGTGCCAGCACCCGAAAACAAGACAGCTCCTACGAGCAGTACTTC
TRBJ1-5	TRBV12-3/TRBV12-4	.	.	CASTSAGPQHF	TGTGCCAGCACCTCCGCAGGGCCCCAGCATTTT
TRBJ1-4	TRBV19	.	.	CASSIALGEREKLFF	TGTGCCAGTAGTATAGCCCTCGGGGAACGGGAAAAACTGTTTTTT
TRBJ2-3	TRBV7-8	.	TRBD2	CASSHQSGGLGADTQYF	TGTGCCAGCAGTCATCAATCGGGGGGGCTCGGGGCAGATACGCAGTATTTT
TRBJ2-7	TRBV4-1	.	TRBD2	CASSSSGGSYEQYF	TGCGCCAGCAGCTCGAGCGGGGGCTCCTACGAGCAGTACTTC